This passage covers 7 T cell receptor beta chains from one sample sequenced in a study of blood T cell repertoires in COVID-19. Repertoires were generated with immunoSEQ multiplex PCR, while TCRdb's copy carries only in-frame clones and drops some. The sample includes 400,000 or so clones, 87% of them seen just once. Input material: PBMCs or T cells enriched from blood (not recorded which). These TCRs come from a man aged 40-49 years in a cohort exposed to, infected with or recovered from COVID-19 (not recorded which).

CDR3 in DNA: TGTGCCAGCACGGACAGGGTGAACACCGGGGAGCTGTTTTTT. This encodes CASTDRVNTGELFF. J is TRBJ2-2 and V is TRBV2; TRBD1 aligns across 8 bases. The J segment lost 1 base and the V segment lost 7 bases, leaving 2 bases of the junction unmatched. Germline V CDR1 and CDR2: SNHLY, FYNNEI. The CDR3 loop spans 14 amino acids.

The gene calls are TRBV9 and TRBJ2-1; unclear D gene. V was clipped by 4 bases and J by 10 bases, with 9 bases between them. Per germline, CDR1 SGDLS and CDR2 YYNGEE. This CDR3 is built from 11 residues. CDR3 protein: CASSYGREQFF. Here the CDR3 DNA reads TGTGCCAGCAGCTATGGCAGAGAGCAGTTCTTC.

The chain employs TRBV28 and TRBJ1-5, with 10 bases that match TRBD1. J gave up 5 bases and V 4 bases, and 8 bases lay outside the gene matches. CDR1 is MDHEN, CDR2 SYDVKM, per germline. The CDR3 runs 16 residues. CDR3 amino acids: CASSSLGTGDDQPQHF. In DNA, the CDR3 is TGTGCCAGCAGTTCACTTGGGACAGGGGATGATCAGCCCCAGCATTTT.

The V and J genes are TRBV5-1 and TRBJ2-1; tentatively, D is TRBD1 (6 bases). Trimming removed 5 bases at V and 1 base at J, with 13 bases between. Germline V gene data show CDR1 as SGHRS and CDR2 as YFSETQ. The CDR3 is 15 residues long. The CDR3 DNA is TGCGCCAGCAGGAGTACAGGGTTTTCCTACAATGAGCAGTTCTTC. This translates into CASRSTGFSYNEQFF. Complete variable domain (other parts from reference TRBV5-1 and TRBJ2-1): KAGVTQTPRYLIKTRGQQVTLSCSPISGHRSVSWYQQTPGQGLQFLFEYFSETQRNKGNFPGRFSGRQFSNSRSEMNVSTLELGDSALYLCASRSTGFSYNEQFFGPGTRLTVL.

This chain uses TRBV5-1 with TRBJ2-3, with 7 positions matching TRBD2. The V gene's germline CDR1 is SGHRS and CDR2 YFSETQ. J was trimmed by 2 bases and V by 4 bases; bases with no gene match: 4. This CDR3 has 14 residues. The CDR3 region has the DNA TGCGCCAGCAGCCGAGCGGGAACCACAGATACGCAGTATTTT. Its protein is CASSRAGTTDTQYF.

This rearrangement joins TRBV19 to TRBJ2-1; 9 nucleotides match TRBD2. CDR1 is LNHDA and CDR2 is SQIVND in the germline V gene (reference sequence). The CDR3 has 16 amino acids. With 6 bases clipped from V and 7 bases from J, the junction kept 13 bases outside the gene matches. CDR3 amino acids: CASSPAVAGVGNEQFF. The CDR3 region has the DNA TGTGCCAGTAGCCCCGCGGTAGCGGGAGTCGGGAATGAGCAGTTCTTC.

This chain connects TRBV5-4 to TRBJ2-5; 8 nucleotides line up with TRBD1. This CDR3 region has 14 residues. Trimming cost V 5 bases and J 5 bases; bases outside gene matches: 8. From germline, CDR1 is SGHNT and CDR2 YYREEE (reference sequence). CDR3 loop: CASRRGQGRETQYF. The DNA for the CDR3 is TGTGCCAGCAGACGTGGACAGGGCCGGGAGACCCAGTACTTC.